This T cell receptor beta chain comes out of a study of low-dose radiotherapy and immunotherapy resistance in tumors. Described time point: before trial treatment. The ends lost 6 bases at V and 4 bases at J; junction bases unmatched: 9. CDR3 size: 16 residues. Germline CDR1 and CDR2: SEHNR and FQNEAQ (reference sequence). Covering alpha and beta chains, TRAV- and TRBV-specific primers were used for the first-strand cDNA. Using a constant-region primer together with a V-primer adapter, TCRs were subjected to about 20 PCR cycles of amplification. TCRdb re-analysed the reads in MiXCR, keeping a single row per CDR3 protein. The sample lists around 68,000 distinct CDR3 sequences, around a quarter occurring once. There are many counts of this clonotype.

The sequencing here drew on PBMCs, taken before treatment. The receptor was derived from a male donor with rectosigmoid adenocarcinoma. The genes are TRBV7-9 and TRBJ2-3, with 11 positions matching TRBD2. CDR3 region: CASRAGTSGLPDTQYF. The DNA of the CDR3 is TGTGCCAGCAGGGCCGGGACTAGCGGCCTCCCAGATACGCAGTATTTT.